This T cell receptor beta chain was sequenced during a study of follicular helper T cells after annual influenza vaccination (dated 2017 in TCRdb). Notes on the research overall: After each seasonal influenza vaccination, blood was collected on days 0, 7 and 28. Some subjects were followed across successive annual vaccinations spanning the 2013-2014, 2014-2015 and 2015-2016 seasons to study recall of cTfh clones. One week after vaccination, a second recruited cohort of more than nine subjects (Table S1) displayed a similar ICOS+CD38+ cTfh response. Multi-year samples were available for six subjects, with four spanning two vaccination seasons and two spanning three seasons. Samples from 2013-2014 were cryopreserved, whereas samples from about 2015 were processed immediately after collection.

There are 11 amino acids in the CDR3, from cysteine to phenylalanine inclusive. The only DNA kept is the CDR3, 33 bases in frame from the first base. Reading the germline V gene gives CDR1 SGHAT and CDR2 FQNNGV. Relative to germline, V is 5 bases shorter and J is 2 bases shorter, with 2 bases between their ends. Libraries came from the immunoSEQ multiplex PCR assay. Adaptive Biotechnologies carried out TCRB amplification, library preparation, sequencing and preliminary bioinformatics at Survey level resolution. The source study handled its data this way. Clonality was calculated in R as 1 minus normalized Shannon entropy, and the Gini index was computed with the R package ineq. To get the overlap score, the summed counts of shared sequences were divided by the total counts of all sequences in both of the compared samples. The significance of shared clonotypes was tested with Fisher's exact test, assuming a theoretical repertoire of 10^7 TCRB sequences. The table was pulled from immuneACCESS by TCRdb, which kept in-frame rearrangements only. Such tables lose some clones; where checked, under half of the loss comes from unresolved V genes, and the rest has no known cause. The V and J calls and clone size were taken over from that table, and D and trimming were inferred from the DNA. The sample table holds around 10,000 clones, of which 81% were seen once. The ten biggest clones cover approximately 0.96% of the sample.

On the study overall, not on this receptor specifically: Undersampling of the much larger non-cTfh compartments could not be excluded when assessing influenza clone enrichment. A recurrent oligoclonal ICOS+CD38+ cTfh response containing tetramer and AIM influenza-specific clonotypes was recalled by successive annual vaccinations. ICOS+CD38+ cTfh clonality correlated with the frequency of that population, and its change correlated with the change in circulating plasmablast frequency. Only roughly 8.5-20% of analyzed cells yielded productive TCRB sequences, so sampling of rare clonotypes was not possible. Day 7 ICOS+CD38+ clones were most often found later in ICOS-CD38- cTfh, suggesting that subset may serve as a memory reservoir.

The time point label corresponds to: 2014-2015 season, pre-vaccination. Adults were given seasonal inactivated influenza vaccine (Fluvarix), and sorted blood CD4 subsets were followed by TCRB sequencing before and after vaccination. Subjects were considered eligible if community-dwelling and if influenza vaccine had not been received in the prior 6 months. Subjects were excluded for influenza vaccine contraindications, substance abuse, HIV/AIDS, active malignancy, immunomodulatory medication, or active illness such as respiratory infection. At each time point, about 40 to 110 mL of blood was collected. PBMC were isolated using Ficoll-Paque PLUS or SepMate separation. As a non-Tfh comparison subset, CXCR5- memory CD4 T cells were sorted. Before DNA extraction, cell subsets were sorted from PBMC on a BD FACS Aria. Of note for this clone: Its antigen remains unidentified. There are no base qualities to consult, and no much larger clone falls within one base.

The receptor was isolated from an adult who received the influenza vaccine. Sequenced here: CXCR5- memory CD4+ T cells sorted from blood, sampled on the day of influenza vaccination. The sample's cell subset or site label, in plain terms: CXCR5- memory CD4 T cells. The receptor chain draws on TRBV11-2 and TRBJ2-3; no D gene is confidently identified. The bases are TGTGCCAGCAGCATCACAGATACGCAGTATTTT. Protein translation: CASSITDTQYF.